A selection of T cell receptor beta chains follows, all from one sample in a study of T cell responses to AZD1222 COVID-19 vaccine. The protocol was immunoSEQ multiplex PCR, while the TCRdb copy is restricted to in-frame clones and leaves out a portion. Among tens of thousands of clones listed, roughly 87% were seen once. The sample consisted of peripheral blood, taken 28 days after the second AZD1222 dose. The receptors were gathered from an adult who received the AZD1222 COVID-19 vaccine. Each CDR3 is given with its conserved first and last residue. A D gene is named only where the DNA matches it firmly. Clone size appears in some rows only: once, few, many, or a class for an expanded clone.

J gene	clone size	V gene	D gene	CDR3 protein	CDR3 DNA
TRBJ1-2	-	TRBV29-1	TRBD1	CSVTGGSNYGYTF	TGCAGCGTAACAGGGGGCTCTAACTATGGCTACACCTTC
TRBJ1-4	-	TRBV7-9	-	CASSPRGEGEKLFF	TGTGCCAGCAGTCCGAGGGGCGAGGGTGAAAAACTGTTTTTT
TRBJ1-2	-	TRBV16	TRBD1	CASRLDRGLSDDGYTF	TGTGCCAGCAGACTCGACAGGGGGCTATCGGATGATGGCTACACCTTC
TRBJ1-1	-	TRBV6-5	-	CASSPGRNTEAFF	TGTGCCAGCAGCCCGGGACGGAACACTGAAGCTTTCTTT
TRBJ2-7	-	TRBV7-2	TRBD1	CASSVDRVVYEQYF	TGTGCCAGCAGCGTCGACAGGGTGGTCTACGAGCAGTACTTC
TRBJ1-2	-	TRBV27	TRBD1	CASSLGQGSGYTF	TGTGCCAGCAGTCTCGGACAGGGGAGTGGCTACACCTTC
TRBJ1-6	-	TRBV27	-	CASSRGSSYNSPLHF	TGTGCCAGCAGTCGGGGGAGCTCCTATAATTCACCCCTCCACTTT
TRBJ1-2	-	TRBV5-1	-	CASSPDRGDGYTF	TGCGCCAGCAGCCCGGACCGCGGGGATGGCTACACCTTC
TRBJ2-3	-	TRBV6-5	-	CASSAGPPDTQYF	TGTGCCAGCAGCGCGGGCCCCCCAGATACGCAGTATTTT
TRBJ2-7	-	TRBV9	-	CASSVDTVGEQYF	TGTGCCAGCAGCGTAGACACGGTTGGGGAGCAGTACTTC
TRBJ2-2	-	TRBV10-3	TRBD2	CAIPGTKASGANTGELFF	TGTGCCATCCCAGGAACGAAGGCTAGCGGGGCGAACACCGGGGAGCTGTTTTTT
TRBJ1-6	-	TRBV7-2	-	CASSLEQGYNSPLHF	TGTGCCAGCAGCTTAGAGCAGGGGTATAATTCACCCCTCCACTTT
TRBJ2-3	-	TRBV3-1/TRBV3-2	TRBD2	CATGYQRGHSTDTQYF	TGTGCCACGGGCTACCAGCGGGGCCATAGCACAGATACGCAGTATTTT
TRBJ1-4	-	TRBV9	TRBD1	CASSVALGQGGEKLFF	TGTGCCAGCAGCGTAGCTTTGGGACAGGGGGGAGAAAAACTGTTTTTT
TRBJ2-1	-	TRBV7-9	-	CASSLGRTSSYNEQFF	TGTGCCAGCAGCTTGGGGCGGACGAGCTCCTACAATGAGCAGTTCTTC
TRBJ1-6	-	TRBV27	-	CASSARRGKNSPLHF	TGTGCCAGCAGCGCCCGTAGAGGGAAGAATTCACCCCTCCACTTT
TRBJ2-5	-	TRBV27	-	CASSFGGRLGETQYF	TGTGCCAGCAGTTTTGGGGGGCGACTCGGGGAGACCCAGTACTTC
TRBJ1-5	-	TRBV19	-	CASMGKGTFQPQHF	TGTGCCAGTATGGGGAAAGGAACATTTCAGCCCCAGCATTTT
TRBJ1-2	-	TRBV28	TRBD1	CASRRTGGEVNGYTF	TGTGCCAGCAGGAGGACAGGGGGCGAAGTAAATGGCTACACCTTC
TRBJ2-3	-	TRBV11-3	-	CASSFEDTQYF	TGTGCCAGCAGCTTTGAAGATACGCAGTATTTT
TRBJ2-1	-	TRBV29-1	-	CSATYTAGFNEQFF	TGCAGCGCCACTTATACGGCAGGGTTCAATGAGCAGTTCTTC
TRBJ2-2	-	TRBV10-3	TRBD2	CAISAGAGELFF	TGTGCCATCTCAGCGGGGGCCGGGGAGCTGTTTTTT
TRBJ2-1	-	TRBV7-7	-	CASSARVSSSLSNEQFF	TGTGCCAGCAGCGCTAGGGTTTCTTCTTCGCTGTCCAATGAGCAGTTCTTC
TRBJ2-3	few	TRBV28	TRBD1	CASRHPGGMSDTQYF	TGTGCCAGCAGACACCCAGGGGGAATGTCAGATACGCAGTATTTT
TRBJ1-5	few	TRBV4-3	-	CASSQVLGGLPQHF	TGCGCCAGCAGCCAAGTTCTTGGCGGGCTGCCCCAGCATTTT
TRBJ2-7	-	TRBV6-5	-	CASSVGRAYEQYF	TGTGCCAGCAGCGTCGGCAGGGCCTACGAGCAGTACTTC
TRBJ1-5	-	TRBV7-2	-	CASSLEGGQPQHF	TGTGCCAGCAGCTTGGAAGGTGGTCAGCCCCAGCATTTT
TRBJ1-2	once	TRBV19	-	CASRHFPEAGYTF	TGTGCCAGTAGGCACTTTCCGGAAGCTGGCTACACCTTC
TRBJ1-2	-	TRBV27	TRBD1	CASSSTGGLGGYTF	TGTGCCAGCAGTTCGACAGGGGGATTGGGCGGCTACACCTTC
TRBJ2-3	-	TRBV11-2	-	CASTLNDFPSTDTQYF	TGTGCCAGCACCCTAAACGACTTCCCTAGCACAGATACGCAGTATTTT
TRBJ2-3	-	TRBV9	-	CASSVVGDTQYF	TGTGCCAGCAGCGTAGTAGGGGATACGCAGTATTTT
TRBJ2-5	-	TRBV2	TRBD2	CASSTSGGDWETQYF	TGTGCCAGCAGTACTAGCGGGGGGGACTGGGAGACCCAGTACTTC
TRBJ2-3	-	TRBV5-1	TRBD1	CASSSGTVGDTQYF	TGCGCCAGCAGCTCCGGGACAGTGGGGGATACGCAGTATTTT
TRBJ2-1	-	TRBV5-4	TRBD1	CASSLGGQGGNEQFF	TGTGCCAGCAGCTTGGGGGGACAGGGGGGAAATGAGCAGTTCTTC
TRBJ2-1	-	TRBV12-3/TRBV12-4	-	CASSLMGRDEQFF	TGTGCCAGCAGTTTAATGGGAAGGGATGAGCAGTTCTTC
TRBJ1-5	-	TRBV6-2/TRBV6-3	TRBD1	CASSNSPGGFQPQHF	TGTGCCAGCAGTAACAGCCCAGGGGGTTTTCAGCCCCAGCATTTT
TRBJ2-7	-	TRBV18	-	CASSPRVDLYEQYF	TGTGCCAGCTCACCACGCGTGGACCTCTACGAGCAGTACTTC
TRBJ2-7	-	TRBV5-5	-	CASSLGPRTYEQYF	TGTGCCAGCAGCTTAGGTCCACGCACCTACGAGCAGTACTTC
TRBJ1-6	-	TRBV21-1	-	CASSKDSGRVFNSPLHF	TGTGCCAGCAGCAAAGACTCGGGCAGGGTATTTAATTCACCCCTCCACTTT
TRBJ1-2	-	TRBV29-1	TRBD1	CSVNTGGEGYTF	TGCAGCGTCAATACAGGGGGCGAAGGCTACACCTTC
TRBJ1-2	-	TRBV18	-	CASSPLQGAWLNYGYTF	TGTGCCAGCTCACCTTTGCAGGGTGCCTGGTTAAACTATGGCTACACCTTC
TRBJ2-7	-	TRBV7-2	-	CASSLPGVTYEQYF	TGTGCCAGCAGCTTACCGGGGGTGACCTACGAGCAGTACTTC
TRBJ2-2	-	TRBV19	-	CASSTEFGVLSTGELFF	TGTGCCAGTAGCACTGAGTTCGGGGTCCTCAGTACAGGGGAGCTGTTTTTT
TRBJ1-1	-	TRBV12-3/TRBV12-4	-	CASSFGSNTEAFF	TGTGCCAGCAGTTTTGGCTCGAACACTGAAGCTTTCTTT
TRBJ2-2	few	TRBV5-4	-	CASSLGGLGYTGELFF	TGTGCCAGCAGCTTGGGGGGACTCGGATACACCGGGGAGCTGTTTTTT
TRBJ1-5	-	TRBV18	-	CASSPAAVTQWQPQHF	TGTGCCAGCTCACCTGCGGCGGTTACGCAATGGCAGCCCCAGCATTTT
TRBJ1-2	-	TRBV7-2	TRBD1	CASSQGTGYGYTF	TGTGCCAGCAGCCAGGGGACAGGGTATGGCTACACCTTC